This T cell receptor (beta chain) is from a study of blood T cell repertoires in COVID-19. On the study more broadly: PBMCs, B-cell-depleted T cells, or T cells provided the cDNA or gDNA that made up the material.

Only in-frame clones appear in the TCRdb table, and some are missing; sequencing was by immunoSEQ multiplex PCR. The sample consists of a few hundred thousand clones, about 91% of them appearing once. Germline-derived CDR1 and CDR2 are MNHEY and SMNVEV (reference sequence). The V segment lost 2 bases and the J segment 5 bases; nucleotides outside the gene matches: 3. The CDR3 is 14 amino acids. Clinical histories supplied by participants themselves formed the basis of cohort assignment. The sequence derives from a human donor in a cohort exposed to, infected with or recovered from COVID-19 (not recorded which). The donor label of this sample is uncertain. The specimen was PBMCs or T cells enriched from blood (not recorded which). The chain recombines TRBV27 with TRBJ2-7; 10 bases are shared with TRBD2. The CDR3 region is CASSLGLAVDEQYF. For the CDR3, the DNA is TGTGCCAGCAGTTTAGGACTAGCGGTGGACGAGCAGTACTTC.